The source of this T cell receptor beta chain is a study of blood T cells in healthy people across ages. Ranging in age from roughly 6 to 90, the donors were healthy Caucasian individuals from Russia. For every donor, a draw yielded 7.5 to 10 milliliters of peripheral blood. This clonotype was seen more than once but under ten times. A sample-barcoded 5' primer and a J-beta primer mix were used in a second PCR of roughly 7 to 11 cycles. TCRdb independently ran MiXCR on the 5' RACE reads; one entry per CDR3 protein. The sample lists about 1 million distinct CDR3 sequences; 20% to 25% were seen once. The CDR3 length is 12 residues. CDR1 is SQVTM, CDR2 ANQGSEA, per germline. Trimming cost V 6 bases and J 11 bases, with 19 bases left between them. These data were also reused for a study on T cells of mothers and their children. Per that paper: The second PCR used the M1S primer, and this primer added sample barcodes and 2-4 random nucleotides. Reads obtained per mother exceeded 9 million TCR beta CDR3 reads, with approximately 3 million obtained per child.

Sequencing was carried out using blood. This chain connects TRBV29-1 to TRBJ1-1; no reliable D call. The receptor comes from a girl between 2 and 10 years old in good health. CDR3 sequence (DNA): TGCAGCGTCGCCCCAAGAGGCCGTCCCGCTTTCTTT. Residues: CSVAPRGRPAFF.